The 12 T cell receptor beta chains listed next were all sequenced from one sample in a study of T cell responses to AZD1222 COVID-19 vaccine. Clones were read by immunoSEQ multiplex PCR, and TCRdb kept only the in-frame ones, dropping some. This sample has over 140,000 clones, with about 91% found just once. The sample was peripheral blood, taken 28 days after the second AZD1222 dose. These receptors came from an adult who received the AZD1222 COVID-19 vaccine.

The V gene is TRBV28, the J gene TRBJ1-2; D is perhaps TRBD1 (6 bases). This CDR3 contains 15 residues. Trimming shortened V by 7 bases and J by 8 bases, and 23 bases separated the two germline ends. CDR1 is MDHEN, CDR2 SYDVKM, per germline. In DNA form, the CDR3 reads TGTGCCAGCACCACCCCGGGGAAAGGGGGTACGGGCTACACCTTC. It yields the protein CASTTPGKGGTGYTF.

The chain joins TRBV10-3 to TRBJ2-3, with TRBD2 matching 16 bases. V shed 6 bases and J 1 base; nucleotides not matched to a gene: 4. This CDR3 has 17 amino acids. From germline, CDR1 is ENHRY and CDR2 SYGVKD. The CDR3 loop is CAIRGTSGRAGTDTQYF. CDR3 coding DNA: TGTGCCATCAGAGGGACTAGCGGGAGGGCCGGCACAGATACGCAGTATTTT.

V gene TRBV29-1 combines with J gene TRBJ1-2; no reliable D call. The V end was cut by 2 bases, the J end by 1 base, with 11 bases between. The CDR3 is 14 amino acids. Germline lookup yields CDR1 SQVTM and CDR2 ANQGSEA. CDR3 sequence (DNA): TGCAGCGTTGAAAAGGGCTTAAGTAACTATGGCTACACCTTC. It yields the protein CSVEKGLSNYGYTF.

The chain employs TRBV3-1 (or the pseudogene TRBV3-2) and TRBJ2-5; D is unclear. Trimming took 1 base from V and 3 from J, leaving 3 bases between them. CDR1 LGHDT and CDR2 YNNKEL come from the germline V gene (reference sequence). CDR3 length equals 12 residues. CDR3 nucleotide sequence: TGTGCCAGCAGCCAAGCTGAAGAGACCCAGTACTTC. Residues: CASSQAEETQYF.

This clone was observed a few times. CDR3 nucleotides: TGTGCCAGTAGTATGGGGCAGGGTCGGACTGAAGCTTTCTTT. Translated, it gives CASSMGQGRTEAFF. The chain recombines TRBV19 with TRBJ1-1, with D perhaps matching TRBD1 (5 bases). CDR3 length: 14 amino acids. Germline V lookup: CDR1 LNHDA, CDR2 SQIVND (reference sequence). V dropped 3 bases and J dropped 5 bases, with 13 bases sitting between them.

The chain combines TRBV23-1 with TRBJ1-3, with D hard to call. TRBV23-1 is recorded as an ORF, its role being uncertain. The CDR3 length is 18 residues. The V end was cut by 0 bases, the J end by 3 bases, with 18 bases between. For the CDR3, the DNA is TGCGCCAGCAGTCAATCGCCGCCTTCGGAGTCTTATGGAAACACCATATATTTT. Protein product: CASSQSPPSESYGNTIYF.

The V call is TRBV27, the J call TRBJ1-4; 9 bases align to TRBD1. CDR1 and CDR2 from the germline V gene are MNHEY and SMNVEV (reference sequence). The CDR3 is 16 residues long. With 3 bases clipped from V and 6 bases from J, the junction kept 8 bases outside the gene matches. CDR3 bases: TGTGCCAGCAGTTTTCGGACAGGGGATTTTTATGAAAAACTGTTTTTT. Protein sequence: CASSFRTGDFYEKLFF.

This sequence joins TRBV3-1 (or the pseudogene TRBV3-2) and TRBJ2-1; D may be TRBD1 or TRBD2 (5 bases each). This CDR3 has 14 amino acids. Germline CDR1 is LGHDT and CDR2 is YNNKEL (reference sequence). The V end was cut by 1 base, the J end by 7 bases, with 11 bases between. DNA for the CDR3: TGTGCCAGCAGCCAAGGGGGGAAAAGGAATGAGCAGTTCTTC. It encodes CASSQGGKRNEQFF.

The rearrangement uses TRBV16 and TRBJ1-1, with a possible D match to TRBD1 (6 bases). V was pared by 1 base and J by 1 base, with 7 bases between. Germline V lookup: CDR1 KGHSY, CDR2 FQNENV. The CDR3 is made up of 14 amino acids. The DNA for the CDR3 is TGTGCCAGCAGCCAATGGACAGCGAACACTGAAGCTTTCTTT. Translated, it gives CASSQWTANTEAFF.

This chain uses TRBV5-5 with TRBJ1-5; D is undetermined. Trimming pared 5 bases from V and 0 bases from J, leaving 6 bases between. Germline V gene lookup returns CDR1 SGHKS and CDR2 YYEKEE (reference sequence). The CDR3 is made up of 13 amino acids. The CDR3: CASSTDSNQPQHF. DNA for the CDR3: TGTGCCAGCAGTACGGATAGCAATCAGCCCCAGCATTTT.

The J gene is TRBJ1-1, the V gene TRBV7-2, with D uncertain. Trimming stripped 3 bases from V and 5 bases from J, with 13 bases between. The CDR3 loop spans 14 amino acids. Germline V CDR1 and CDR2: SGHTA, FQGNSA. CDR3 protein: CASSLGSVGTEAFF. Here the CDR3 DNA reads TGTGCCAGCAGCTTGGGCAGCGTCGGGACTGAAGCTTTCTTT.

V usage is TRBV4-1 and J usage is TRBJ1-2, with D possibly being TRBD1 (6 bases). Trimming cost V 1 base and J 5 bases, with 14 bases left between them. This CDR3 contains 15 residues. Germline loops: CDR1 MGHRA, CDR2 YSYEKL. The CDR3: CASSQATRGVYGYTF. In nucleotides, the CDR3 is TGCGCCAGCAGCCAAGCCACGAGGGGGGTTTATGGCTACACCTTC.